This T cell receptor beta chain was identified during a study of CDR3 diversity in severe acne. In its sample, this clonotype was seen many times. This CDR3 region has 15 residues. Trimming cost V 4 bases and J 0 bases; bases outside gene matches: 6. Germline CDR1 SGHAT, CDR2 FQNNGV. TCRdb used MiXCR to reprocess the PCR reads, holding one entry per CDR3 protein. The data contain over 100,000 distinct CDR3 sequences, roughly 51% of them seen just once; the ten biggest clones take up approximately 13%. The chain joins TRBV11-2 to TRBJ2-7, with 7 positions matching TRBD1. This receptor was identified in a male donor with acne. What was sequenced was blood. The chain's CDR3 is CASSSDRVFSYEQYF. The DNA for the CDR3 is TGTGCCAGCAGCTCCGACAGGGTCTTCTCCTACGAGCAGTACTTC. The full variable domain, with the rest looked up from reference TRBV11-2 and TRBJ2-7, is EAGVAQSPRYKIIEKRQSVAFWCNPISGHATLYWYQQILGQGPKLLIQFQNNGVVDDSQLPKDRFSAERLKGVDSTLKIQPAKLEDSAVYLCASSSDRVFSYEQYFGPGTRLTVT.